This T cell receptor beta chain derives from a study of regulatory T cells in long-lasting Graves disease (dated by TCRdb to the early 2020s). Notes on the research overall: Newly diagnosed Graves' disease patients had taken antithyroid drugs for less than 3 months. A total of approximately 35 samples underwent TCR sequencing: about 13 from persistent and roughly 20 from newly diagnosed Graves' disease patients. Persistent Graves' disease patients were compared with newly diagnosed Graves' disease patients by peripheral blood TCR sequencing and RNA sequencing. The study took place in China and was registered as a clinical trial. What the authors observed across the whole study: Persistent disease showed preferential use of TRBV28, TRBJ1-2 and TRBJ2-5, whereas newly diagnosed disease favored TRBV20-1 and TRBJ2-1. A larger number of public clonotypes was shared among persistent patients (around 2,500) than among newly diagnosed patients (around 880). The small sample size was acknowledged by the authors as a limitation that may reduce accuracy. The study examined only peripheral blood because the primary lesion, thyroid tissue, could not be accessed. Compared with newly diagnosed patients, persistent Graves' disease patients had lower TCR Shannon entropy and fewer highly expanded clones, which suggests clonal expansion. Only the TCR beta chain was sequenced and analyzed.

Receptors were amplified or captured by multiplex PCR. For sequencing, an Illumina HiSeq 4000 was employed. iRepertoire HTBI primers and Arm-PCR amplification of CDR3 regions were used to construct TCR beta libraries. Gel purification was performed on PCR products prior to sequencing. In the source study's methods: Gene usage analysis of CDR3 amino acid clonotypes relied on the roughly 67 TRBV and 13 to 15 TRBJ segments identified across samples. COPE and FqMerger were used to merge filtered high-quality paired reads into contigs. BLAST was used to align contigs to IMGT TRBV, TRBD and TRBJ reference genes, with CDR3 defined following IMGT. Clonotypes above 0.1% frequency were classified as highly expanded clones. Repertoire diversity was measured by Shannon entropy, and V-J evenness by the Gini coefficient. A clonotype found in more than one individual was treated as public. TCRdb reanalyzed the raw reads on its own, using fastp at Q25 for trimming and MiXCR for clone calling, and kept in-frame beta chains. Each record represents a unique CDR3 protein, reported with the most common genes and DNA among its rows. The authors' filters were not applied to this entry. The sample records approximately 560,000 distinct CDR3 sequences, more than 15% of which are singletons. Around 12% of the sample goes to the ten largest clones.

The sample holds many counts of this clonotype. It lacks a known antigen. The input lacks base qualities; no much larger clone sits a single base away. The time point label here, explained by the study, means: newly diagnosed GD, antithyroid drugs for less than 3 months. RNA was extracted from PBMCs in TRIzol for both TCR sequencing and RNA sequencing. The diagnosis of Graves' disease was made according to American Thyroid Association guidelines. Recruitment of patients was carried out at an endocrinology department in Xi'an, China. Each patient gave around 9.2 milliliters of peripheral blood, collected in an EDTA anticoagulant tube. Ficoll Paque Plus density gradient separation was used to isolate PBMCs, and no further T cell sorting was done. An Agilent 2100 Bioanalyzer and agarose gel were used to check RNA quality, while a NanoDrop 2000 measured RNA concentration. The germline V end is reduced by 4 bases and the J end by 2 bases; junction bases left unmatched: 16. Sequences LGHNT (CDR1) and FRNRAP (CDR2) are obtained from the germline V gene. From cysteine to phenylalanine, the CDR3 is 19 amino acids long. The kept DNA is CDR3 alone, 57 bases in frame from the first base.

The same sample was also studied in work on T cells in Graves' hyperthyroidism and ophthalmopathy. From the second report: A patient counted as having stable Graves' hyperthyroidism if no progression to ophthalmopathy occurred over 18 months of follow-up. Hyperthyroidism patients were aged 18 to 65 years and newly diagnosed, with disease duration of less than 2 months. Any patient with an uncontrolled infection, another autoimmune disease, pregnancy or lactation was excluded. Diagnoses were based on clinical symptoms, serum thyroxine and TRAb, thyroid ultrasound and orbital computed tomography. For the first round of RT-PCR on the TCR CDR3, the HTBI primer set was used together with the Qiagen OneStep RT-PCR kit. Blood samples also contained most of the expanded thyroid clonotypes (frequency above 0.001), which suggests that blood repertoires may reflect thyroid immune responses. In cross-validation, a model built on a 13 V-J signature told ophthalmopathy apart from stable hyperthyroidism with 85% to 90% sensitivity and roughly 82% specificity, and in testing the same model reached 80%/75%. In validation, progression to ophthalmopathy was predicted by the model with nearly 71% sensitivity and around 76% specificity, a median of around 6.5 months before onset. A discovery cohort of about a hundred patients, roughly 45 with Graves' ophthalmopathy and roughly 59 with stable Graves' hyperthyroidism, was used to find distinguishing TCR V-J signatures. An independent validation cohort of around 20 hyperthyroidism patients and 15 or so patients who later progressed to ophthalmopathy tested prospective prediction of ophthalmopathy. The 100 or so discovery patients were randomly split 7:3 into training and test sets. The study also compared thyroid tissue and blood T-cell repertoires from 5 to 7 Graves' hyperthyroidism patients. Following sampling, methimazole starting at 30 mg daily was given to hyperthyroidism patients, and high-dose intravenous methylprednisolone was given to ophthalmopathy patients. A second multiplex PCR round built the libraries, followed by size selection and purification. Libraries were sequenced paired-end with 100 bp reads on an Illumina HiSeq2000. SOAPnuke was used to process the raw data, with reads discarded if the reads contained adapters or uncalled bases, had a mean Phred below 15, or lacked an exact constant-primer or identifier match. COPE v1.2.5 was used to merge the high-quality paired reads, and each unique nucleotide sequence was defined as a clonotype. Clonotypes were aligned to IMGT TRBV, TRBD and TRBJ reference segments using MiTCR v1.1. Analysis was restricted to V-J combinations with a frequency above 0.0001, which covered roughly 99% of repertoires. The TCS score was defined as F50 (clonal expansion) divided by E x V (chaos), with BLOSUM62-based TCRdist calculated between CDR3 peptides within each V-J. Welch's t-statistics and random forest reduced roughly 540 V-J features to fewer than 15, which were used in a naive Bayes classifier (R e1071). No statistical method was used to fix the sample size in advance, and group allocation was not hidden from the investigators. The paper describes TCR Vbeta CDR3 sequencing of about 140 peripheral blood samples, made up of about 40 ophthalmopathy patients, roughly 72 hyperthyroidism patients and some 17 progressor patients.

The rearrangement joined TRBV12-5 to TRBJ2-3; 9 central bases correspond to TRBD2. The sample consisted of peripheral blood mononuclear cells (PBMCs), taken at new diagnosis, from a patient treated with antithyroid drugs. This TCR came from a young man with Graves disease. Donor details come from another sample of the same person, matched by shared clones. CDR3 protein: CASGSTSGTSGLYTDTQYF. The nucleotide sequence is given as TGTGCTAGTGGTTCGACATCTGGAACTAGCGGGCTATACACAGATACGCAGTATTTT.